One T cell receptor (beta chain) is described in this entry. Its antigen remains unidentified. Germline V gene sequence: CDR1 DFQATT, CDR2 SNEGSKA (reference sequence). Trimming removed 2 bases from V and 5 bases from J; junction bases left unmatched: 12. The CDR3 covers 16 residues. This specimen belongs to a study of regulatory T cells in long-lasting Graves disease. Study-level results: Persistent patients had a count of shared public clonotypes (2,741) that exceeded that of new patients (roughly 1,000). Newly diagnosed patients had higher TCR diversity than persistent Graves' patients did.

Time point meaning: persistent/refractory GD, antithyroid drugs over 5 years with positive TRAb. The TCR library used RNA extracted from PBMCs. For TCR beta, libraries came from iRepertoire HTBI primers and Arm-PCR of CDR3 regions. TCRdb itself ran the multiplex PCR reads through MiXCR, one entry per CDR3 protein. The sample yields about half a million distinct CDR3 sequences, approximately 23% seen once. The sequence derives from a female donor with Graves disease. The chain recombines TRBV20-1 with TRBJ2-1, with 7 bases aligning to TRBD2. The material sequenced was peripheral blood mononuclear cells (PBMCs), taken when the disease was refractory, from a patient treated with antithyroid drugs. The DNA for the CDR3 is TGCAGTGCTAGACCCCTTGGGCCTAGCGGCAACAATGAGCAGTTCTTC. As protein: CSARPLGPSGNNEQFF.